This T cell receptor (beta chain) comes out of a study of cytomegalovirus exposure and HLA in healthy donors. Researchers ran the PCR with 60 Vbeta and 13 Jbeta primers. Under the authors' procedure: Later, roughly 77 million unique TCR beta chains were counted in an analysis, and about 10 million of them were shared. The assay was immunoSEQ multiplex PCR, and TCRdb's table has in-frame clones only and misses some. V and J calls and clone size come straight from that table; D and trimming were deduced from the DNA. The repertoire table contains roughly 120,000 clones. A note on this clone: Its antigen is unidentified.

The study, taken as a whole, reports: Later analysis indicated greater clonal expansion among HLA-associated TCR beta chains than among equally common other chains. Cytomegalovirus status was reportedly diagnosed by the classifier with high specificity and sensitivity. Specificity for CMV antigens was confirmed in vitro for a few of the CMV-associated chains.

Input material: PBMCs. This clonotype originated in a man in his thirties or forties in good health and CMV-seronegative.

The CDR3 loop is CASSTPGQKNTEAFF. The CDR3 bases are TGTGCCAGCAGTACACCGGGACAGAAAAACACTGAAGCTTTCTTT. The chain employs TRBV28 and TRBJ1-1; 7 bases are shared with TRBD1. Germline CDR1 is MDHEN and CDR2 is SYDVKM. CDR3 length: 15 residues. V shed 5 bases and J 2 bases; nucleotides not matched to a gene: 8. The whole variable domain, remainder taken from reference TRBV28 and TRBJ1-1, is DVKVTQSSRYLVKRTGEKVFLECVQDMDHENMFWYRQDPGLGLRLIYFSYDVKMKEKGDIPEGYSVSREKKERFSLILESASTNQTSMYLCASSTPGQKNTEAFFGQGTRLTVV.